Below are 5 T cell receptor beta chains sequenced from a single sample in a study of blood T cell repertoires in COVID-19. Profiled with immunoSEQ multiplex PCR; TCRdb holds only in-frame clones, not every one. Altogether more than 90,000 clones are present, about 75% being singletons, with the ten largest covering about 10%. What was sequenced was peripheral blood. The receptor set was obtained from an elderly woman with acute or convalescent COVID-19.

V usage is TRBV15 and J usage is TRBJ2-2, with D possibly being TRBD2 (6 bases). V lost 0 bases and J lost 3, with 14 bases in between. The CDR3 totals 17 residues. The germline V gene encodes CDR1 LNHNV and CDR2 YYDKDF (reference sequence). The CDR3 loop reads CATSRDRDSLDTGELFF. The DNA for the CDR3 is TGTGCCACCAGCAGAGATAGGGACTCGTTGGACACCGGGGAGCTGTTTTTT.

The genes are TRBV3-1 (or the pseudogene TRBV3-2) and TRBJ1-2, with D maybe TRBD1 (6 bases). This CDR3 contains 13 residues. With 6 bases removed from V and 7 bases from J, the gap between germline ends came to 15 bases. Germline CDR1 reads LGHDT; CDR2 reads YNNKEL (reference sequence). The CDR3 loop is CASRRQERGGYTF. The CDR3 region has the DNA TGTGCCAGCAGACGACAGGAAAGGGGTGGCTACACCTTC.

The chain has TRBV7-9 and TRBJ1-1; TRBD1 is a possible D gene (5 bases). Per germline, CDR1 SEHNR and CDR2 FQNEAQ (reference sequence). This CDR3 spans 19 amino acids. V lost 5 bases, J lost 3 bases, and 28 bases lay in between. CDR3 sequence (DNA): TGTGCCAGCAGCCGCTACCCTTCGGTAAGGGGTAATTTAGACACTGAAGCTTTCTTT. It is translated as CASSRYPSVRGNLDTEAFF.

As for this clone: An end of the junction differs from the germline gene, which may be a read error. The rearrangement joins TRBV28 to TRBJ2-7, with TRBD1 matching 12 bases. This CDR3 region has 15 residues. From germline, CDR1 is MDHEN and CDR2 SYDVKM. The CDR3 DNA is TGTGCCAGCAGTCCAGGGACAGGGGGCGCCTACGAGCAGTGCTTC. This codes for CASSPGTGGAYEQCF.

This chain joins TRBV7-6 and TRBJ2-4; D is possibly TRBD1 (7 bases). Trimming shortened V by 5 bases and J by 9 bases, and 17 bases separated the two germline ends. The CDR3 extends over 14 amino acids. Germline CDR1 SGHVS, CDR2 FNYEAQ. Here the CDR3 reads CASSPGVQGTIQYF. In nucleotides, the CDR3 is TGTGCCAGCAGCCCGGGGGTACAGGGGACCATTCAGTACTTC. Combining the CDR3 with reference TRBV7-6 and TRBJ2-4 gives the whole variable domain GAGVSQSPRYKVTKRGQDVALRCDPISGHVSLYWYRQALGQGPEFLTYFNYEAQQDKSGLPNDRFSAERPEGSISTLTIQRTEQRDSAMYRCASSPGVQGTIQYFGAGTRLSVL.